These 19 T cell receptor beta chains came from one sample sequenced in a study of blood T cell repertoires in COVID-19. Produced via immunoSEQ multiplex PCR; TCRdb's table is partial and in-frame only. Of approximately 300,000 clones listed, around 81% are singletons. Source material: peripheral blood. Receptor source: a woman aged 50 to 60 with active or convalescent COVID-19.

The V gene is TRBV5-6, the J gene TRBJ1-2; D is possibly TRBD1 (5 bases). This CDR3 contains 13 residues. Per the germline V gene, CDR1 is SGHDT and CDR2 is YYEEEE. V lost 0 bases, J lost 8 bases, and 11 bases lay in between. The CDR3, as DNA: TGTGCCAGCAGCTTGGCGCAGGGTAGGGGCTACACCTTC. Translation: CASSLAQGRGYTF.

This clone was counted between two and nine times. The V and J genes are TRBV11-2 and TRBJ1-1; D gene uncertain. Germline loops: CDR1 SGHAT, CDR2 FQNNGV. V was cut by 2 bases and J by 1 base, with 5 bases left in between. The CDR3 is 13 residues long. The chain's CDR3 is CASSLTRNTEAFF. The CDR3 bases are TGTGCCAGCAGCTTAACCAGGAACACTGAAGCTTTCTTT. Complete variable domain (other parts from reference TRBV11-2 and TRBJ1-1): EAGVAQSPRYKIIEKRQSVAFWCNPISGHATLYWYQQILGQGPKLLIQFQNNGVVDDSQLPKDRFSAERLKGVDSTLKIQPAKLEDSAVYLCASSLTRNTEAFFGQGTRLTVV.

V is TRBV6-5 and J is TRBJ2-5; no clear D gene. The CDR3 covers 13 residues. In germline, CDR1 is MNHEY, CDR2 SVGAGI. Deletions cut 9 bases from V and 1 base from J, with 12 bases between. The CDR3: CASSLSGQETQYF. In nucleotides, the CDR3 is TGTGCCAGTAGCCTATCGGGCCAAGAGACCCAGTACTTC.

The chain is built from TRBV28 and TRBJ1-1, with 10 bases matching TRBD1. Germline loops: CDR1 MDHEN, CDR2 SYDVKM. Trimming at V came to 6 bases and at J to 5 bases, leaving 6 bases not matched to a gene. This CDR3 region has 14 residues. The CDR3 here is CASRVGQGITEAFF. The CDR3, as DNA: TGTGCCAGCAGGGTGGGACAGGGGATAACTGAAGCTTTCTTT.

This clone was detected a few times. The chain is built from TRBV5-5 and TRBJ1-5, with D perhaps matching TRBD1 (6 bases). Germline values: CDR1 SGHKS, CDR2 YYEKEE (reference sequence). With 0 bases removed from V and 14 bases from J, the gap between germline ends came to 18 bases. This CDR3 region has 14 residues. CDR3 nucleotide sequence: TGTGCCAGCAGCTTGGATCAGGGGCGCCCGTCGAAGCATTTT. Translated: CASSLDQGRPSKHF. The entire variable domain, with the rest obtained from reference TRBV5-5 and TRBJ1-5, is as follows: DAGVTQSPTHLIKTRGQQVTLRCSPISGHKSVSWYQQVLGQGPQFIFQYYEKEERGRGNFPDRFSARQFPNYSSELNVNALLLGDSALYLCASSLDQGRPSKHFGDGTRLSIL.

This sequence joins TRBV24-1 and TRBJ2-1, with TRBD2 matching over 7 bases. The CDR3 runs 16 residues. With 3 bases clipped from V and 8 bases from J, the junction kept 12 bases outside the gene matches. Germline CDR1 reads KGHDR; CDR2 reads SFDVKD. CDR3 coding DNA: TGTGCCACCAGTGATATTAGGGCGGGAGAAGTCTATGAGCAGTTCTTC. This sequence encodes CATSDIRAGEVYEQFF.

This chain connects TRBV30 to TRBJ1-2; D possibly corresponds to TRBD1 (5 bases). This CDR3 comprises 12 residues. Germline loops: CDR1 GTSNPN, CDR2 SVGIG (reference sequence). V was cut by 5 bases and J by 3 bases, with 10 bases left in between. CDR3 residues: CAWFREDYGYTF. The CDR3 DNA reads as TGTGCCTGGTTCAGGGAGGACTATGGCTACACCTTC.

This chain links TRBV7-8 with TRBJ1-4; 9 nucleotides line up with TRBD1. There are 18 residues in the CDR3. Germline CDR1 reads SGHVS; CDR2 reads FQNEAQ. Unmatched junction bases numbered 10, after V lost 5 bases and J lost 0 bases. CDR3 loop: CASSRQRTGASTNEKLFF. The CDR3, as DNA: TGTGCCAGCAGCCGCCAAAGGACAGGGGCTTCAACTAATGAAAAACTGTTTTTT. The whole variable domain, filled in from reference TRBV7-8 and TRBJ1-4, reads GAGVSQSPRYKVAKRGQDVALRCDPISGHVSLFWYQQALGQGPEFLTYFQNEAQLDKSGLPSDRFFAERPEGSVSTLKIQRTQQEDSAVYLCASSRQRTGASTNEKLFFGSGTQLSVL.

The rearrangement joins TRBV19 to TRBJ1-4; 7 bases match TRBD1. The CDR3 is made up of 14 amino acids. Germline trimming cut 4 bases from V and 4 bases from J; bases unmatched to any gene: 3. In germline, CDR1 is LNHDA, CDR2 SQIVND (reference sequence). The CDR3 loop reads CASSTDRSNEKLFF. The DNA of the CDR3 is TGTGCCAGTAGTACGGACAGGAGTAATGAAAAACTGTTTTTT.

This clone was detected many times. Other DNA sequences within the sample encode an identical CDR3. The chain carries TRBV5-1 and TRBJ2-3; perhaps TRBD1 as D (6 bases). CDR3 length: 13 amino acids. V was cut by 2 bases and J by 5 bases, with 9 bases left in between. Germline V gives CDR1 SGHRS, CDR2 YFSETQ. CDR3: CASSFWGRDTQYF. The DNA for the CDR3 is TGCGCCAGCAGCTTTTGGGGGCGAGATACGCAGTATTTT. Full variable domain (remainder filled in from reference TRBV5-1 and TRBJ2-3): KAGVTQTPRYLIKTRGQQVTLSCSPISGHRSVSWYQQTPGQGLQFLFEYFSETQRNKGNFPGRFSGRQFSNSRSEMNVSTLELGDSALYLCASSFWGRDTQYFGPGTRLTVL.

The chain couples TRBV18 to TRBJ1-2; 8 bases match TRBD1. The junction had 6 bases not matched to a gene; V was cut back by 3 bases and J by 6 bases. Germline V lookup: CDR1 KGHSH, CDR2 LQKENI. The CDR3 is made up of 14 amino acids. Here the CDR3 DNA reads TGTGCCAGCTCACCCCAGGGGGCCGTACATGGCTACACCTTC. This translates into CASSPQGAVHGYTF.

This chain joins TRBV18 and TRBJ2-7; 8 positions match TRBD1. The CDR3 loop spans 14 amino acids. V shed 4 bases and J 2 bases; nucleotides not matched to a gene: 4. Germline assignment: CDR1 KGHSH and CDR2 LQKENI. The CDR3 region has the DNA TGTGCCAGCTCACTCGACAGGGGAACCTACGAGCAGTACTTC. Its translation: CASSLDRGTYEQYF.

Here the CDR3 reads CATSDLKAGGAYNEQFF. CDR3 nucleotides: TGTGCCACCAGTGATTTGAAGGCGGGAGGGGCCTACAATGAGCAGTTCTTC. The chain employs TRBV24-1 and TRBJ2-1, with 9 nucleotides matching TRBD2. After removal of 0 bases from V and 2 bases from J, the junction contained 4 bases not matched to a gene. The CDR3 is made up of 17 amino acids. Looked up from germline, CDR1 is KGHDR and CDR2 is SFDVKD.

The chain combines TRBV20-1 with TRBJ2-7; D possibly corresponds to TRBD1 (6 bases). CDR1 and CDR2 from the germline V gene are DFQATT and SNEGSKA (reference sequence). Trimming left V 3 bases short and J 10 bases short, with 13 bases between. The CDR3 covers 11 residues. CDR3 sequence: CSARLGTTQYF. The CDR3 coding sequence is TGCAGTGCTAGGCTTGGGACAACTCAGTACTTC.

This chain connects TRBV7-3 to TRBJ1-5; 9 nucleotides align to TRBD1. The length of the CDR3 is 16 residues. Per the germline V gene, CDR1 is SGHTA and CDR2 is FQGTGA. With 0 bases clipped from V and 6 bases from J, the junction kept 6 bases outside the gene matches. The CDR3 region is CASSLTPGTGPQPQHF. CDR3 DNA: TGTGCCAGCAGCTTAACCCCCGGGACAGGGCCTCAGCCCCAGCATTTT.

The chain employs TRBV3-1 (or the pseudogene TRBV3-2) and TRBJ1-5, with D tentatively TRBD1 (6 bases). The CDR3 has 15 amino acids. With 4 bases removed from V and 4 bases from J, the gap between germline ends came to 14 bases. The V gene's germline CDR1 is LGHDT and CDR2 YNNKEL (reference sequence). The CDR3 DNA follows: TGTGCCAGCAGCCCTATGACAGGAGCTAATCAGCCCCAGCATTTT. Translated: CASSPMTGANQPQHF.

The V and J genes are TRBV28 and TRBJ1-6, with 7 positions matching TRBD1. The V and J ends lost 6 bases and 3 bases, in that order; junction bases with no gene match: 5. CDR1 is MDHEN, CDR2 SYDVKM, per germline. The CDR3 is 15 amino acids. CDR3 region: CASRGDSNYNSPLHF. CDR3 sequence (DNA): TGTGCCAGCAGGGGGGACAGTAACTATAATTCACCCCTCCACTTT.

This clone was observed once. The CDR3 DNA reads as TGTGCCATCAGTGAGTTACAGGATTACACTGAAGCTTTCTTT. Translation gives CAISELQDYTEAFF. The chain combines TRBV10-3 with TRBJ1-1; a possible D gene is TRBD1 (5 bases). The CDR3 sequence is 14 residues long. Deletions cut 1 base from V and 3 bases from J, with 9 bases between. The V gene's germline CDR1 is ENHRY and CDR2 SYGVKD.

The chain links TRBV7-3 to TRBJ2-7; 7 positions agree with TRBD2. This CDR3 is 15 amino acids long. V was clipped by 2 bases and J by 7 bases; unmatched bases: 11. Germline V gene sequence: CDR1 SGHTA, CDR2 FQGTGA. The CDR3 bases are TGTGCCAGCAGCTTAGAGGGCCGGGGGGTAGGAGAGCAGTACTTC. It encodes CASSLEGRGVGEQYF.